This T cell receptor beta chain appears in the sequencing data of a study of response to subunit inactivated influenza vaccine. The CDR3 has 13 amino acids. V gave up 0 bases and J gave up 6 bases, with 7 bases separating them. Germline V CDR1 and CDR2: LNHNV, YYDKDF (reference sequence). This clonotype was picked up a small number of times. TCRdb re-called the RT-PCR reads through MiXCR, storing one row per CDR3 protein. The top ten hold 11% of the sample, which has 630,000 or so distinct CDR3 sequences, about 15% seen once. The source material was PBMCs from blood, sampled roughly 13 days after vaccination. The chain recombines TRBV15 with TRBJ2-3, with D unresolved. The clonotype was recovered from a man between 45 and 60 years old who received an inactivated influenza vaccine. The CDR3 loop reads CATSRESPDTQYF. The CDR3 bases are TGTGCCACCAGCAGAGAAAGCCCGGATACGCAGTATTTT.